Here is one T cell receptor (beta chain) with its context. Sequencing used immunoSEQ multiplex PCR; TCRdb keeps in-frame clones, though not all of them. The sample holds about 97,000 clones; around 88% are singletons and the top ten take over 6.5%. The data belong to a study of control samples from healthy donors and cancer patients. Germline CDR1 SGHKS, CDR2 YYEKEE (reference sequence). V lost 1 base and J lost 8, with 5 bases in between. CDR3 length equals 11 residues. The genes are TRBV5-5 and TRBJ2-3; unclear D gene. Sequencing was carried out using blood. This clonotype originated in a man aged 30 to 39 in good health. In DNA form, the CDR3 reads TGTGCCAGCAGCTTGTGGGTTACGCAGTATTTT. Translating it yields CASSLWVTQYF. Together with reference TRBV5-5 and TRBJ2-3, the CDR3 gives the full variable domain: DAGVTQSPTHLIKTRGQQVTLRCSPISGHKSVSWYQQVLGQGPQFIFQYYEKEERGRGNFPDRFSARQFPNYSSELNVNALLLGDSALYLCASSLWVTQYFGPGTRLTVL.